This paragraph reports one T cell receptor beta chain. TCRdb reanalyzed the 5' RACE reads, giving one entry per CDR3 protein sequence and no DNA. Recorded for this sample: some 340,000 distinct CDR3 sequences. Germline lookup yields CDR1 SEHNR and CDR2 FQNEAQ (reference sequence). The length of the CDR3 is 13 residues. The data are from a study of T cells expressing NK-cell markers. Study as a whole: Seven HCMV-seropositive donors and one seronegative donor made up the eight sequenced donors.

The receptor was derived from a man aged 18 to 69 in good health. This chain joins TRBV7-9 and TRBJ2-3. What was sequenced was blood T cells: a sorted CD56 or NKG2C T cell subset, CD4+ or CD8+ T cells, or bulk PBMC T cells (not recorded which). The CDR3 loop reads CASSDRVADTQYF.